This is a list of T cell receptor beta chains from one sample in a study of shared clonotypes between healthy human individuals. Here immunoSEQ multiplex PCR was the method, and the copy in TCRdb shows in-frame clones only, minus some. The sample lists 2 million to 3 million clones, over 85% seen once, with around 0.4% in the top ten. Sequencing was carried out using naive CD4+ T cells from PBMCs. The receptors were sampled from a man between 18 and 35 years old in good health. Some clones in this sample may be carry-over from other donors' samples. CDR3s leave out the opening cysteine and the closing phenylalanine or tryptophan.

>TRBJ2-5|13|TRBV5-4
ASSWGERGQETQY
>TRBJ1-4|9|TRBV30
AWGRAEKLF
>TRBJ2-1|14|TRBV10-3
AISESGTSGYNEQF
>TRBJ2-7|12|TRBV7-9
ASSLTGATYEQY
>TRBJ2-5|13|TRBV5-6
ASSLLRGGRETQY
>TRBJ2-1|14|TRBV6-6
ASSKGLLLGYNEQF
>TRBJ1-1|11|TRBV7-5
ARIGRCQGEAF
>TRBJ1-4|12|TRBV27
ASSRQGAYEKLF
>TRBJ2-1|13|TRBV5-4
ASSLAGGPNNEQF
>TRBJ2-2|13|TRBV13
ASSWDRGRRGELF
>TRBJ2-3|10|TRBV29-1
SVDSGVGTQY
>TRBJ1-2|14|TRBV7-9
ASSLRARGENYGYT
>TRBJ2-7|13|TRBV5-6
ASSLVGPISYEQY
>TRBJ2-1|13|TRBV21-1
ASSSEREDYSEQF
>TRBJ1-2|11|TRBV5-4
ASSLAEGRGYT
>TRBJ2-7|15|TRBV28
ASSIATPGLMLYAQY
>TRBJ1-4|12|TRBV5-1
ASARDSWNEKLF
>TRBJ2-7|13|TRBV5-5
ASSFDPGSFYEQY
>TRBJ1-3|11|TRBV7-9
ASRRDSGNTIY
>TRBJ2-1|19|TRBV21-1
ASSKGYPFVGHLREGNEQF
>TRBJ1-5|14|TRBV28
ASSPRDGVRGQPQH
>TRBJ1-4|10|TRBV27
ASRGWNEKLF
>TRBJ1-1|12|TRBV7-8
ASSRTGGNTEAF
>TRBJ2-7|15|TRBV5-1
ASSFISGPGLAYEQY
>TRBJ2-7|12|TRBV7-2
ASSSLAGVVEQY
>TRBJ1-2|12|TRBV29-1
SVEGSGAYYGYT
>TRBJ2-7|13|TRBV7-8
ASSVNLGGSYEQY
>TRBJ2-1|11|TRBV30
AWKRSGGNEQF
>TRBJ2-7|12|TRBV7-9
ASSWAASDHEQY
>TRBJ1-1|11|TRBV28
ASSLREPPEAF
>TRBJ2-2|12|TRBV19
ASSPLWGIGELF
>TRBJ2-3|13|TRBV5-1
ASSLARGPGDTQY
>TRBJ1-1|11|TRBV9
ASSVGPGVGAF
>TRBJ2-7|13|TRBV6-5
ASRDYKDSVDEQY
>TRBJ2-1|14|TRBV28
ASRLAGPSSYNEQF
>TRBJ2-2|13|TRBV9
ASSVASGVTGELF
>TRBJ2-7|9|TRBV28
ASRLAGPQY